These 3 T cell receptor beta chains came from one sample sequenced in a study of blood T cell repertoires in COVID-19. Assay used: immunoSEQ multiplex PCR; TCRdb lists only in-frame clones, some missing. The sample includes fewer than 500,000 clones, 87% seen only once; the top ten take roughly 0.7%. Sequenced material: PBMCs or T cells enriched from blood (not recorded which). The receptors were gathered from a woman between 18 and 30 years old who had recovered from COVID-19.

This sequence joins TRBV6-5 and TRBJ2-7; TRBD1 is a possible D gene (6 bases). The V and J ends lost 2 bases and 2 bases respectively, with 10 bases between them. CDR1 and CDR2 from the germline V gene are MNHEY and SVGAGI. This CDR3 is built from 14 residues. In nucleotides, the CDR3 is TGTGCCAGCAGTTACCATGGACAGACCTACGAGCAGTACTTC. This translates into CASSYHGQTYEQYF.

This clone is a singleton in its sample. The V call is TRBV2, the J call TRBJ1-5; D not certain. Germline CDR1 SNHLY, CDR2 FYNNEI. V was cut by 3 bases and J by 4 bases, with 7 bases left in between. The CDR3 length is 13 residues. The CDR3 DNA sequence: TGTGCCAGCAGTGATAGCGGGAATCAGCCCCAGCATTTT. Encoded protein: CASSDSGNQPQHF.

The V gene is TRBV4-2, the J gene TRBJ2-2, with D possibly matching TRBD2 (7 bases). The V and J ends lost 5 bases and 2 bases respectively, with 18 bases between them. The CDR3 covers 17 residues. Germline CDR1 is LGHNA and CDR2 is YNFKEQ. This chain's CDR3 is CASSGPRGGYNTGELFF. In DNA, the CDR3 is TGTGCCAGCAGCGGGCCGAGGGGGGGGTACAACACCGGGGAGCTGTTTTTT.